These T cell receptor beta chains were read from a single sample in a study of T-cell reconstitution after alpha-beta-depleted transplantation in children. TCRdb processed the PCR reads anew with MiXCR; each CDR3 protein has one entry. The data show 200,000 to 250,000 distinct CDR3 sequences, with about 6.6% seen just once and more than 5.5% held by the top ten. The sample was PBMCs, taken before TCRalphabeta/CD19-depleted stem cell transplant. The receptor set was obtained from a boy younger than 10 with acute lymphoblastic leukemia, due to receive a stem cell transplant. The CDR3 runs from the conserved cysteine through the conserved F or W. Fields, in order: V gene, J gene, CDR3 length, D gene, clone size, CDR3 protein, CDR3 DNA. A D gene is named only where the DNA matches it firmly. Clone size appears in some rows only: once, few, many, or a class for an expanded clone.

>TRBV20-1|TRBJ1-1|12|-|many
CAIGWGNTEAFF
TGCGCCATTGGTTGGGGCAACACTGAAGCTTTCTTT
>TRBV12-3/TRBV12-4|TRBJ2-7|18|TRBD1|many
CASRYTGTGGAVYYEQYF
TGTGCCAGCAGGTATACCGGGACAGGGGGCGCGGTCTACTACGAGCAGTACTTC
>TRBV7-9|TRBJ2-6|13|-|few
CASRLLGANVLTF
TGTGCCAGCAGACTCCTTGGGGCCAACGTCCTGACTTTC
>TRBV10-3|TRBJ2-2|15|TRBD2|many
CAIQREGRNTGELFF
TGTGCCATCCAGCGGGAGGGCCGGAACACCGGGGAGCTGTTTTTT
>TRBV20-1|TRBJ2-3|14|TRBD2|many
CSARGGRPADTQYF
TGCAGTGCTAGGGGAGGGAGGCCGGCAGATACGCAGTATTTT
>TRBV5-1|TRBJ2-2|14|-|-
CASSFRVDTGELFF
TGCGCCAGCAGCTTCAGGGTGGACACCGGGGAGCTGTTTTTT
>TRBV7-2|TRBJ2-7|13|TRBD2|many
CASRAGVDYEQYF
TGTGCCAGCAGAGCGGGGGTAGACTACGAGCAGTACTTC
>TRBV7-2|TRBJ1-1|13|-|-
CASSRFKNTEAFF
TGTGCCAGCAGCCGCTTTAAAAACACTGAAGCTTTCTTT
>TRBV12-3/TRBV12-4|TRBJ2-7|15|-|many
CASSSYSGGSYEQYF
TGTGCCAGCAGTTCATACTCCGGAGGCTCCTACGAGCAGTACTTC
>TRBV28|TRBJ2-3|15|-|many
CASSLRMTNTDTQYF
TGTGCCAGCAGTTTGAGAATGACTAACACAGATACGCAGTATTTT
>TRBV28|TRBJ2-2|15|TRBD2|many
CASRSGGVNTGELFF
TGTGCCAGCAGGAGCGGGGGGGTTAACACCGGGGAGCTGTTTTTT
>TRBV12-3/TRBV12-4|TRBJ2-2|14|-|many
CASRPWASGGELFF
TGTGCCAGCAGGCCGTGGGCTAGTGGCGGGGAGCTGTTTTTT
>TRBV4-2|TRBJ1-2|14|TRBD1|-
CASSQAQGDYGYTF
TGTGCCAGCAGCCAAGCACAGGGGGACTATGGCTACACCTTC
>TRBV12-3/TRBV12-4|TRBJ2-3|12|-|few
CASSFIGIAQYF
TGTGCCAGCAGTTTCATCGGGATCGCGCAGTATTTT
>TRBV29-1|TRBJ2-6|18|TRBD1|-
CSVDGSGTGGSGANVLTF
TGCAGCGTTGATGGCTCCGGGACAGGCGGCTCTGGGGCCAACGTCCTGACTTTC
>TRBV3-1|TRBJ2-7|14|-|many
CASSQSPYSYEQYF
TGTGCCAGCAGCCAATCCCCCTACTCCTACGAGCAGTACTTC
>TRBV10-3|TRBJ1-1|11|-|many
CAISGGPWAFF
TGTGCCATCAGTGGGGGGCCATGGGCTTTCTTT
>TRBV20-1|TRBJ1-5|13|-|many
CSARGANNQPQHF
TGCAGTGCTAGAGGGGCGAACAATCAGCCCCAGCATTTT
>TRBV27|TRBJ2-1|15|TRBD2|few
CASRGGRAGVDEQFF
TGTGCCAGCAGGGGCGGGAGGGCCGGAGTTGATGAGCAGTTCTTC
>TRBV12-3/TRBV12-4|TRBJ2-5|16|-|many
CASSPLIWDYQETQYF
TGTGCCAGCAGTCCCCTAATATGGGACTACCAAGAGACCCAGTACTTC
>TRBV20-1|TRBJ2-1|15|TRBD2|few
CSAPSGSSVRNEQFF
TGCAGTGCCCCGAGCGGGAGTTCTGTGAGGAATGAGCAGTTCTTC
>TRBV20-1|TRBJ2-5|16|-|many
CSARGGAPGDPRTQYF
TGCAGTGCTAGAGGTGGGGCGCCGGGGGATCCACGGACCCAGTACTTC
>TRBV12-3/TRBV12-4|TRBJ2-2|17|-|many
CASSFWDTITNTGELFF
TGTGCCAGCAGTTTTTGGGACACGATTACGAACACCGGGGAGCTGTTTTTT
>TRBV7-2|TRBJ2-3|11|-|many
CASGRTDTQYF
TGTGCCAGCGGCCGCACAGATACGCAGTATTTT
>TRBV7-9|TRBJ2-2|13|-|few
CASSSENTGELFF
TGTGCCAGCAGCTCAGAGAACACCGGGGAGCTGTTTTTT
>TRBV12-3/TRBV12-4|TRBJ1-2|14|-|many
CASSSSGIGYGYTF
TGTGCCAGCAGTTCATCAGGGATAGGCTATGGCTACACCTTC
>TRBV10-3|TRBJ2-3|13|TRBD1|many
CAITPDRGVTQYF
TGTGCCATCACACCTGACAGGGGTGTAACGCAGTATTTT
>TRBV7-9|TRBJ2-1|15|TRBD1|-
CASSPTGTGVNEQFF
TGTGCCAGCAGCCCGACCGGGACAGGGGTCAATGAGCAGTTCTTC
>TRBV10-3|TRBJ2-5|15|TRBD1|many
CAIRDVGTGQETQYF
TGTGCCATCAGAGATGTTGGGACAGGCCAAGAGACCCAGTACTTC
>TRBV5-1|TRBJ2-3|13|TRBD1|many
CASTTGERDTQYF
TGCGCCAGTACTACAGGGGAGAGAGATACGCAGTATTTT
>TRBV14|TRBJ2-2|16|-|many
CASSQVGQGDTGELFF
TGTGCCAGCAGCCAAGTTGGGCAGGGAGACACCGGGGAGCTGTTTTTT
>TRBV12-3/TRBV12-4|TRBJ1-1|12|-|few
CASSLKGGGAFF
TGTGCCAGCAGTTTGAAGGGGGGGGGAGCTTTCTTT
>TRBV29-1|TRBJ2-1|13|-|many
CSVVPGIYNEQFF
TGCAGCGTTGTTCCTGGAATTTACAATGAGCAGTTCTTC
>TRBV4-2|TRBJ1-6|15|-|few
CASSQVFQNNSPLHF
TGTGCCAGCAGCCAAGTTTTCCAGAATAATTCACCCCTCCACTTT
>TRBV29-1|TRBJ2-1|14|TRBD2|many
CSVEGAGGYNEQFF
TGCAGCGTTGAGGGAGCGGGAGGGTACAATGAGCAGTTCTTC
>TRBV11-2|TRBJ1-6|14|-|-
CASSLGTINSPLHF
TGTGCCAGCAGCCTCGGGACGATTAATTCACCCCTCCACTTT
>TRBV12-3/TRBV12-4|TRBJ2-5|14|-|many
CASSLSWTEETQYF
TGTGCCAGCAGTTTATCTTGGACAGAAGAGACCCAGTACTTC
>TRBV7-2|TRBJ2-7|12|-|few
CASSRTTYEQYF
TGTGCCAGCAGCCGAACTACCTACGAGCAGTACTTC
>TRBV20-1|TRBJ2-1|11|-|-
CSAPVEQEQFF
TGCAGTGCCCCCGTGGAGCAGGAGCAGTTCTTC
>TRBV7-8|TRBJ1-3|14|-|many
CASSWSKFGNTIYF
TGTGCCAGCAGCTGGAGTAAATTTGGAAACACCATATATTTT
>TRBV10-2|TRBJ2-3|15|-|-
CASSDPGLRPDTQYF
TGCGCCAGCAGTGACCCAGGTCTAAGACCAGATACGCAGTATTTT
>TRBV7-9|TRBJ2-1|11|-|many
CASILDNEQFF
TGTGCCAGCATCCTAGACAATGAGCAGTTCTTC
>TRBV7-9|TRBJ2-2|16|TRBD2|many
CASSPIAGANTGELFF
TGTGCCAGCAGCCCAATAGCGGGGGCGAACACCGGGGAGCTGTTTTTT
>TRBV7-8|TRBJ1-2|14|-|-
CASSLGTDPNGYTF
TGTGCCAGCAGCTTAGGGACAGATCCAAATGGCTACACCTTC
>TRBV27|TRBJ2-3|15|-|many
CASSSPSRGTDTQYF
TGTGCCAGCAGTTCCCCGAGCAGGGGCACAGATACGCAGTATTTT
>TRBV7-8|TRBJ2-5|14|-|-
CASSLGVGGKTQYF
TGTGCCAGCAGCTTAGGAGTGGGGGGAAAGACCCAGTACTTC
>TRBV6-5|TRBJ2-7|12|TRBD1|few
CSTGTGGREQYF
TGCTCAACCGGGACAGGGGGCCGCGAGCAGTACTTC
>TRBV7-2|TRBJ2-7|15|TRBD1|-
CASSLRTRQGDEQYF
TGTGCCAGCAGCTTGAGGACTCGCCAGGGGGACGAGCAGTACTTC
>TRBV20-1|TRBJ2-5|14|TRBD1|many
CSAETGQVPETQYF
TGCAGTGCTGAAACGGGACAGGTCCCGGAGACCCAGTACTTC
>TRBV4-2|TRBJ1-1|13|TRBD1|many
CASSQGGQGDAFF
TGTGCCAGCAGCCAAGGAGGACAGGGTGATGCTTTCTTT
>TRBV2|TRBJ2-5|15|TRBD2|-
CASSVSAGGVETQYF
TGTGCCAGCAGTGTCTCAGCGGGAGGGGTCGAGACCCAGTACTTC
>TRBV29-1|TRBJ2-2|17|TRBD2|-
CSVEDPASGSDTGELFF
TGCAGCGTTGAAGATCCGGCTAGCGGGAGTGACACCGGGGAGCTGTTTTTT
>TRBV11-2|TRBJ2-1|17|TRBD2|many
CASSLDYGGGSYNEQFF
TGTGCCAGCAGCTTAGATTATGGCGGGGGCTCCTACAATGAGCAGTTCTTC
>TRBV2|TRBJ1-6|14|-|few
CASSEGQKNSPLHF
TGTGCCAGCAGTGAAGGACAGAAGAATTCACCCCTCCACTTT
>TRBV15|TRBJ2-1|14|-|many
CATSPSGSYNEQFF
TGTGCCACCAGCCCCTCTGGGTCCTACAATGAGCAGTTCTTC
>TRBV12-3/TRBV12-4|TRBJ1-5|15|TRBD1|few
CASSTTGFGNQPQHF
TGTGCCAGCAGTACGACAGGGTTTGGCAATCAGCCCCAGCATTTT
>TRBV21-1|TRBJ2-7|17|-|few
CASSKGNKAPVVHEQYF
TGTGCCAGCAGCAAAGGGAACAAAGCCCCCGTGGTCCACGAGCAGTACTTC
>TRBV11-2|TRBJ2-1|19|-|many
CASSLVLGLWMSSYNEQFF
TGTGCCAGCAGCTTAGTATTGGGCCTTTGGATGAGCTCCTACAATGAGCAGTTCTTC
>TRBV28|TRBJ2-7|14|-|many
CAIGTAGRSYEQYF
TGTGCCATAGGGACCGCCGGCCGATCATACGAGCAGTACTTC